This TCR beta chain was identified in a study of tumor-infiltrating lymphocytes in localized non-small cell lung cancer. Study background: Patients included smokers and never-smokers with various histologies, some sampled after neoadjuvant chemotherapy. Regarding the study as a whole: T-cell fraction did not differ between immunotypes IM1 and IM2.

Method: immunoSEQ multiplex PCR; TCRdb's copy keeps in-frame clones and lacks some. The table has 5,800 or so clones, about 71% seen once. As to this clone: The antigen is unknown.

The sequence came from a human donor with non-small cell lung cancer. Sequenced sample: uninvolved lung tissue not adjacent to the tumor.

Here the CDR3 reads CASSLFLAGGTDTQYF. The CDR3 DNA is TGTGCCAGCAGCTTGTTCCTAGCGGGGGGCACAGATACGCAGTATTTT. The chain recombines TRBV5-4 with TRBJ2-3, with 10 bases that match TRBD2. Germline V lookup: CDR1 SGHNT, CDR2 YYREEE (reference sequence). The CDR3 spans 16 residues. The J segment lost 1 base and the V segment lost 1 base, leaving 3 bases of the junction unmatched.